This T cell receptor (beta chain) was observed in a study of somatic mutations in cytotoxic T cells in rheumatoid arthritis. The overall study: Nearly 100% purity was obtained when some V beta antibody-stained T-cell populations were flow-sorted; these included V beta1+ cells sequenced for TCRB. Study outcomes and limitations: With advancing age, CD8+ clonality climbed in rheumatoid arthritis patients but did not rise in healthy controls.

The authors' processing: Among patient CD8+ clones larger than 1%, matches to published virus-specific TCRB sequences were rare. Here immunoSEQ multiplex PCR was the method, and the copy in TCRdb shows in-frame clones only, minus some. V and J calls and clone size come straight from that table; D and trimming were deduced from the DNA. Of about 14,000 clones in the sample, under 85% are singletons; the top ten hold more than 15%. V lost 7 bases and J lost 4, with 15 bases in between. The germline CDR1 and CDR2 sequences are LNHDA and SQIVND (reference sequence). The length of the CDR3 is 14 residues. Comments on this clone: Its antigen remains unidentified.

This clonotype was obtained from an adult with rheumatoid arthritis. What was sequenced was CD8+ T cells sorted from blood. This sequence joins TRBV19 and TRBJ2-3; the D gene could be TRBD1 or TRBD2 (5 bases each). The CDR3 sequence: CASTSGARADTQYF. CDR3 DNA: TGTGCCAGTACCTCCGGGGCCAGGGCAGATACGCAGTATTTT.